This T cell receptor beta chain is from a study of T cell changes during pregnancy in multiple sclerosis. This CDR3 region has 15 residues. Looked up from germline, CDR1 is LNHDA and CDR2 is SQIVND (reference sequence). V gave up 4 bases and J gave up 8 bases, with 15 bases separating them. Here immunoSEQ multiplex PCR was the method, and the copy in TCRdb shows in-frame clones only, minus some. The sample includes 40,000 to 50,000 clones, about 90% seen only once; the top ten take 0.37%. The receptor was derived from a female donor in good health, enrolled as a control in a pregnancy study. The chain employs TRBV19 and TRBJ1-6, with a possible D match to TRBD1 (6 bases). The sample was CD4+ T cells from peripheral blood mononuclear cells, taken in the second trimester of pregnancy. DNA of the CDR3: TGTGCCAGTAGTACCACAGGGACCACCGATTCACCCCTCCACTTT. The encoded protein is CASSTTGTTDSPLHF.